This T cell receptor (beta chain) was sequenced in a study of T cell responses to AZD1222 COVID-19 vaccine. The CDR3 spans 15 residues. V was trimmed by 0 bases and J by 6 bases, leaving 12 bases between them. Germline values: CDR1 LGHNA, CDR2 YSLEER. This clone showed up just a few times. The protocol was immunoSEQ multiplex PCR, while the TCRdb copy is restricted to in-frame clones and leaves out a portion. Here the sample spans about 140,000 clones, approximately 90% being singletons. The chain has TRBV4-3 and TRBJ1-5; TRBD1 is a possible D gene (6 bases). The TCR originated in an adult who received the AZD1222 COVID-19 vaccine. Source: peripheral blood, taken 28 days after the second AZD1222 dose. CDR3 bases: TGCGCCAGCAGCCAAGATTCGGGGGCGAGTCAGCCCCAGCATTTT. Protein product: CASSQDSGASQPQHF.